This T cell receptor beta chain is drawn from a study of immune evolution from preneoplasia to lung adenocarcinoma (dated by TCRdb to about 2021). Describing the broader study: HLA loss of heterozygosity was seen in roughly 7%, 15% and 33% of AIS, MIA and ADC lesions, and in no AAH lesions. The study combined immune gene expression, TCR sequencing and multiplex immunofluorescence to profile immune contexture across lung adenocarcinoma precursors and invasive adenocarcinoma. Resected precursor lesions (AAH, AIS, MIA) and invasive adenocarcinomas were each compared against paired morphologically normal lung tissue. The sample size was set by how many specimens were available, not by a prior power calculation. The immune data were combined with whole exome sequencing and methylation data from the same cohort of nodules. It was reported in the study that about 100 samples were used for TCR sequencing. POLYSOLVER was used to infer class I HLA alleles from exome data, and LOHHLA was used to detect allele-specific HLA loss. The TCR sequencing data were obtained from some 50 patients. A total of around 56 patients with pulmonary nodules who underwent surgical resection were included in the overall cohort.

TCR beta CDR3 regions were sequenced from DNA using the immunoSEQ hsTCRbeta Kit. In the authors' own workflow: TCR sequencing data were analysed with the ImmunoSEQ Analyzer. T cell clonality was calculated on productive rearrangements as 1 minus Pielou's evenness. To measure T cell diversity, the inverse Simpson index was applied to productive templates. T cell density was defined as TCR beta template counts normalized to usable DNA, with usable DNA estimated by amplifying and sequencing housekeeping genes. Two-sided Kruskal-Wallis tests were used to compare TCR metrics between histologic stages. Here the immuneACCESS table is served through TCRdb, limited to in-frame sequences with V and J called. Missing clones are a known gap in these copies; in checked studies unresolved V genes cover under half, and the rest lacks a known reason. The DNA was the basis for D and trimming; V, J and clone size are from that table. The sample profile shows approximately 9,000 clones; about four fifths of them were found once. The ten top clones hold 2.5% to 3.5% of the sample.

As to this clone: No antigen is known for it. Base qualities are missing; no much larger clone stands one base away.

Between 2014 and 2017, the patients underwent resection in either Japan or China. Histologic diagnosis of each case was confirmed independently by two lung cancer pathologists on H&E slides. For nucleic acid extraction, premalignant or tumor cells were enriched by macro-dissection following pathologic assessment. The AllPrep DNA/RNA FFPE Kit was used to isolate DNA from FFPE tissue. Inclusive of the bounding cysteine and phenylalanine, the CDR3 is 13 residues long. The sequence is cut down to CDR3 DNA, 39 bases in frame from base 1. V drops 3 bases and J drops 1 base, leaving 1 base in between. CDR1 and CDR2, looked up from the germline V gene (reference sequence), are MNHEY and SMNVEV. The study at large found these results: The findings rested on association rather than direct causation, and larger cohorts with long-term follow-up and longitudinal biopsies were considered necessary. KRAS-mutant nodules showed the highest T cell clonality compared with EGFR-mutant or double wild-type lesions. Because all patients came from Japan and China, whether the findings apply to Western populations was uncertain. The highest top T cell clone frequencies were observed in normal lung, and a progressive decrease in top T cell clone frequencies appeared to occur from AAH through AIS, MIA and invasive adenocarcinoma. Normal lung showed the highest clonality, whereas later-stage lesions appeared to have higher T cell density and diversity but lower clonality.

This sequence was found in a person aged 70 to 79 with lung adenocarcinoma. Material: FFPE minimally invasive lung adenocarcinoma tissue. The sample's cell subset or site, from its label and the paper: micro-invasive lung adenocarcinoma (MIA). The chain was built from TRBV27 and TRBJ1-6, with the D gene not clear enough to name. CDR3 region: CASSFSYNSPLHF. The DNA reads TGTGCCAGCAGTTTTTCCTATAATTCACCCCTCCACTTT.